These 3 T cell receptor beta chains originate from one sample sequenced in a study of OX40 agonist ivuxolimab in advanced cancers. TCRdb's table, derived via immunoSEQ multiplex PCR, lists solely in-frame clones and lacks some. The profile covers tens of thousands of clones, with roughly four fifths appearing a single time and 0.7% taken by the ten largest. Sequences were derived from CD4+ or CD8+ T cells sorted from blood, sampled in a trial of the OX40 agonist ivuxolimab. The receptors derive from an adult with an advanced solid tumor such as melanoma, head and neck, liver or kidney cancer.

The chain uses TRBV7-8 and TRBJ2-3; no clear D gene. V lost 3 bases to trimming and J lost 3 bases, with 16 bases between them. Germline loops: CDR1 SGHVS, CDR2 FQNEAQ. The CDR3 length is 16 residues. Here the CDR3 DNA reads TGTGCCAGCAGCTTCCTAGACCGGGCCTATACAGATACGCAGTATTTT. Protein product: CASSFLDRAYTDTQYF.

V and J are TRBV2 and TRBJ1-2; D gene ambiguous. The CDR3 sequence is 13 residues long. CDR1 SNHLY and CDR2 FYNNEI come from the germline V gene. V was trimmed by 4 bases and J by 6 bases, leaving 12 bases between them. CDR3 region: CASSVYRQNGYTF. The DNA for the CDR3 is TGTGCCAGCAGTGTATACCGACAAAATGGCTACACCTTC.

This chain uses TRBV5-6 with TRBJ1-6; D is undetermined. The CDR3 extends over 15 amino acids. The V end was cut by 4 bases, the J end by 10 bases, with 18 bases between. Germline V gene lookup returns CDR1 SGHDT and CDR2 YYEEEE. CDR3: CASSLSFGVGSPLHF. DNA of the CDR3: TGTGCCAGCAGCCTGTCATTTGGGGTTGGGTCACCCCTCCACTTT.